The source of this T cell receptor beta chain is a study of response to subunit inactivated influenza vaccine (dated by TCRdb to the late 2010s). Notes on the research overall: The study used deep quantitative T cell receptor repertoire profiling to track responses to a trivalent subunit inactivated influenza vaccine.

The protocol used for the library was RT-PCR. Sequencing instrument: Illumina HiSeq 2500. TCRdb redid the processing of the public reads, applying fastp at Q25 and MiXCR, and retained in-frame beta chains. Identical CDR3 proteins give one entry, which carries the most common genes and DNA. The sample contains 630,000 or so distinct CDR3 sequences, approximately 14% of them found a single time. The top ten constitute 9.5% to 13% of the sample. Broader findings and caveats from the paper: According to the authors, only a limited number of new T cells may be recruited by each seasonal influenza vaccination.

On this clonotype: This receptor's antigen is unknown. Base qualities are not recorded, but no much larger clone differs from it by a single base.

Specimen: PBMCs from blood, collected roughly 12 days after vaccination. This receptor was identified in a man aged 50-60 years who received an inactivated influenza vaccine. Donor details come from another sample of the same person, matched by shared clones.

In nucleotide form, the sequence is TGTGCCAGCAGCCCCACGGGGACCAGGGGAACCCCCAGCACAGATACGCAGTATTTT. Protein translation: CASSPTGTRGTPSTDTQYF. The rearranged chain carries TRBV12-3 or TRBV12-4 and TRBJ2-3, with TRBD1 perhaps the D gene, on 6 matching bases. V gives up 6 bases and J gives up 0 bases, and the segment between their germline ends measures 25 bases. Inclusive of the bounding cysteine and phenylalanine, the CDR3 is 19 residues long. The read is trimmed to its CDR3 DNA, 57 bases read in frame from base 1.